This TCR beta chain originates from a study of response to subunit inactivated influenza vaccine. The V and J ends lost 5 bases and 1 base respectively, with 11 bases between them. Per the germline V gene, CDR1 is SQVTM and CDR2 is ANQGSEA. There are 13 residues in the CDR3. Each CDR3 protein gets one entry after TCRdb re-called the RT-PCR reads with MiXCR. The sample yields just under 550,000 distinct CDR3 sequences, roughly 23% seen once. This clonotype was observed a handful of times. The same data also went into a second study, on T cells expressing NK-cell markers. That paper notes: 5'RACE template switching with UMIs produced the TCR beta cDNA. Sorting of alpha-beta TCR T cells alone was achieved in several experiments with an anti-gamma-delta TCR antibody.

The chain joins TRBV29-1 to TRBJ2-5; D remains ambiguous. The TCR was taken from a man aged 45-60 years who received an inactivated influenza vaccine. Sequencing used CD4+ T cells sorted from PBMCs, obtained about 13 days after vaccination. CDR3 loop: CSVTPTAQETQYF. The CDR3 DNA follows: TGCAGCGTTACCCCGACTGCCCAAGAGACCCAGTACTTC.